This T cell receptor beta chain was identified in a study of a mutant IDH1 vaccine in newly diagnosed glioma. Details on this clone: The target antigen is unknown.

The sample's time point: week 47, end of study. In the vaccine, a single dose held 300 ug of the mutant IDH1 20-mer peptide, along with topical imiquimod. CDR1 is SGHRS and CDR2 is YFSETQ in the germline V gene. The CDR3 totals 12 residues. V lost 5 bases, J lost 3 bases, and 9 bases lay in between. Profiling relied on immunoSEQ multiplex PCR, and the TCRdb table lists in-frame clones only, not all of them. Of tens of thousands of clones listed, about nine tenths were seen once; the top ten hold over 0.7%. Sequencing was performed on PBMCs, taken from a glioma patient whose treatment included an IDH1 peptide vaccine. This receptor was obtained from a woman in her fifties or sixties with glioma. The chain employs TRBV5-1 and TRBJ2-7, with D uncertain. CDR3 DNA sequence: TGCGCCAGCAGGGGTGACGGCTACGAGCAGTACTTC. As protein: CASRGDGYEQYF.